This T cell receptor (beta chain) was sequenced in a study of blood T cells in healthy people across ages. This CDR3 is built from 11 residues. The germline V gene has CDR1 MNHNY and CDR2 SVGAGI (reference sequence). The V end was cut by 5 bases, the J end by 6 bases, with 7 bases between. Study-wide results and caveats: From one million sequenced T cells, diversity estimates were lower bounds.

The individuals who served as donors were healthy Caucasians living in Russia, aged roughly 6 to 90. In this sample, this clonotype turned up a few times. Its antigen is as yet unknown. A second PCR of 7 to 11 cycles used a sample-barcoded 5' primer and a J-beta primer mix. Each sample yielded at least 3 million CDR3-containing paired-end reads. TCRdb re-analysed the 5' RACE reads in MiXCR, keeping a single row per CDR3 protein. The sample shows fewer than 600,000 distinct CDR3 sequences, around a quarter of them seen only once. These data were also reused for a study on T cells of mothers and their children.

Sequencing used blood. This sequence originates from a boy under 10 years old in good health. The chain employs TRBV6-6 and TRBJ1-1; D is perhaps TRBD1 (6 bases). The CDR3 DNA reads as TGTGCCAGCAGTAGGGGGTCTGAAGCTTTCTTT. Amino acid sequence: CASSRGSEAFF.